This TCR beta chain was observed in a study of blood T cell repertoires in COVID-19. The repertoire was sequenced with immunoSEQ multiplex PCR; TCRdb's copy has only in-frame clones and lacks some. The sample consists of roughly 89,000 clones, 80% to 90% of them appearing once. The CDR3 sequence is 15 residues long. Germline loops: CDR1 MNHEY, CDR2 SVGEGT. Trimming cost V 1 base and J 6 bases, with 14 bases left between them. This chain joins TRBV6-2 or TRBV6-3 and TRBJ2-3; D might be TRBD2 (6 bases). This TCR was sampled from a woman older than 75 with acute or convalescent COVID-19. Sequencing input: peripheral blood. CDR3 DNA sequence: TGTGCCAGCAGTTACTTAGCGGTGGGCCCCGATACGCAGTATTTT. This encodes CASSYLAVGPDTQYF.